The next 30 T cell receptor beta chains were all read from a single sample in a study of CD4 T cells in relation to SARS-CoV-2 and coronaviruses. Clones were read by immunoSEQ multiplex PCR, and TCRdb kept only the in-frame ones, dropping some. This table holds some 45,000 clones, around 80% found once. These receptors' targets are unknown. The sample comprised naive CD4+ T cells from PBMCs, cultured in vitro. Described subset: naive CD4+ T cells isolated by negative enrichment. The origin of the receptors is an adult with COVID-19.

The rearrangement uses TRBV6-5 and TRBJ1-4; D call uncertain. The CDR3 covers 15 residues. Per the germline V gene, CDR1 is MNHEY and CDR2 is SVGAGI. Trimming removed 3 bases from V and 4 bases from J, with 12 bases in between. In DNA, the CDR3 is TGTGCCAGCAGTTATTCGGGAGGAGGTAATGAAAAACTGTTTTTT. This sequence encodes CASSYSGGGNEKLFF.

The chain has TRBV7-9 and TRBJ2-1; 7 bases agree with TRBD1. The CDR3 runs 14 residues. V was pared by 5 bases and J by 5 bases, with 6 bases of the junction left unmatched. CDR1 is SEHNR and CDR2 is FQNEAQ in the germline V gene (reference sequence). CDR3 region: CASSTQGFDNEQFF. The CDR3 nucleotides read TGTGCCAGCAGCACACAGGGGTTTGACAATGAGCAGTTCTTC. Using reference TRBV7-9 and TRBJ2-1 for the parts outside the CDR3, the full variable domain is DTGVSQNPRHKITKRGQNVTFRCDPISEHNRLYWYRQTLGQGPEFLTYFQNEAQLEKSRLLSDRFSAERPKGSFSTLEIQRTEQGDSAMYLCASSTQGFDNEQFFGPGTRLTVL.

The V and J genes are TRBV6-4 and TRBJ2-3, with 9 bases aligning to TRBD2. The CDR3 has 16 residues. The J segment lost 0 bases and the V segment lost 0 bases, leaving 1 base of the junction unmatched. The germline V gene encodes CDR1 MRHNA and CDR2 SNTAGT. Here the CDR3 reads CASSDSAGGSTDTQYF. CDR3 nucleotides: TGTGCCAGCAGTGACTCAGCGGGAGGTAGCACAGATACGCAGTATTTT.

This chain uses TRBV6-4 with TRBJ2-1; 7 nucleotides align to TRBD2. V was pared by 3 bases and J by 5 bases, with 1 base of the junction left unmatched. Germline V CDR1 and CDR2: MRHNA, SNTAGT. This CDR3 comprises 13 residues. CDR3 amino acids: CASSERENNEQFF. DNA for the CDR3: TGTGCCAGCAGTGAGCGGGAGAACAATGAGCAGTTCTTC.

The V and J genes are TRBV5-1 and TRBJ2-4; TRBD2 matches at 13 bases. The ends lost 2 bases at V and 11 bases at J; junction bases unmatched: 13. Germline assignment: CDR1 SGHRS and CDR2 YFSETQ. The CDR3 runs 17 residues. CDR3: CASSLRGTSGTGVVQYF. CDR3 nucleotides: TGCGCCAGCAGCTTACGGGGGACTAGCGGGACGGGCGTTGTTCAGTACTTC. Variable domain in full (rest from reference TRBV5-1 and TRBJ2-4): KAGVTQTPRYLIKTRGQQVTLSCSPISGHRSVSWYQQTPGQGLQFLFEYFSETQRNKGNFPGRFSGRQFSNSRSEMNVSTLELGDSALYLCASSLRGTSGTGVVQYFGAGTRLSVL.

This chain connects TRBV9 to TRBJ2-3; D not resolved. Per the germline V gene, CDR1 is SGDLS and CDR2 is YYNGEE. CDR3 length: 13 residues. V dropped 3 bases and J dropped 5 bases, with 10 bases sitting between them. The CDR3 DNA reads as TGTGCCAGCAGCGGTACCTTAAGAGATACGCAGTATTTT. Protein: CASSGTLRDTQYF.

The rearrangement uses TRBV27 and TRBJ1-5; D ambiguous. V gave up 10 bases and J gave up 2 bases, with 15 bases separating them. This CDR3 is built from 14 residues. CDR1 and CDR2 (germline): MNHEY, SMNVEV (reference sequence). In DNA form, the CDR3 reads TGTGCCACCTCCGGGGTGAGGGGCAATCAGCCCCAGCATTTT. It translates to CATSGVRGNQPQHF.

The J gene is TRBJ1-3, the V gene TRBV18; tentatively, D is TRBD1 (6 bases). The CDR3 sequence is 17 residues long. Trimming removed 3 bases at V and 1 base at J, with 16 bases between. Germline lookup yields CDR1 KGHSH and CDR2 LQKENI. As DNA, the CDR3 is TGTGCCAGCTCACCGGGGACATCGGCGAGATCTGGAAACACCATATATTTT. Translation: CASSPGTSARSGNTIYF.

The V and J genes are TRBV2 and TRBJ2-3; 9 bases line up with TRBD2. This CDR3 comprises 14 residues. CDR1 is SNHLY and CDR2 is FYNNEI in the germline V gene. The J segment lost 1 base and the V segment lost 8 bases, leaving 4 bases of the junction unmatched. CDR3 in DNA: TGTGCCAGCGGGCGGGAGGGCCGCACAGATACGCAGTATTTT. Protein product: CASGREGRTDTQYF.

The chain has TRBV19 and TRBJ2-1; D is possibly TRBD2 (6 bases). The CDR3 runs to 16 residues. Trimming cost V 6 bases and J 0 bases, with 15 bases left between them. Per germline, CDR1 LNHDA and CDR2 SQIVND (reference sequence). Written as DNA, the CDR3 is TGTGCCAGTAGGGGGCGGGACTTCGGCTCCTACAATGAGCAGTTCTTC. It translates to CASRGRDFGSYNEQFF.

CDR3 in amino acids: CAIRGTGDQPQHF. In nucleotides, the CDR3 is TGTGCCATCAGAGGGACAGGGGATCAGCCCCAGCATTTT. J is TRBJ1-5 and V is TRBV10-3; 10 positions agree with TRBD1. The CDR3 consists of 13 residues. Germline V gene data show CDR1 as ENHRY and CDR2 as SYGVKD. Losses at the gene ends were 6 bases for V and 5 bases for J; bases not matched to a gene: 1.

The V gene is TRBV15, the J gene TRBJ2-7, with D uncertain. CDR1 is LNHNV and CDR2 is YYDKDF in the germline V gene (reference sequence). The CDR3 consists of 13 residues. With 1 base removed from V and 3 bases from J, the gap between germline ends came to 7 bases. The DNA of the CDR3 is TGTGCCACCAGCAGAGTACGTAGCTACGAGCAGTACTTC. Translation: CATSRVRSYEQYF.

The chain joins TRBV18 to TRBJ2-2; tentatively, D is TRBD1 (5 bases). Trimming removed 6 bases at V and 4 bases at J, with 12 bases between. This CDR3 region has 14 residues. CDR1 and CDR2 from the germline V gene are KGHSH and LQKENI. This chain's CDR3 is CASSQGVSTGELFF. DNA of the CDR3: TGTGCCAGCTCCCAAGGGGTCAGCACCGGGGAGCTGTTTTTT.

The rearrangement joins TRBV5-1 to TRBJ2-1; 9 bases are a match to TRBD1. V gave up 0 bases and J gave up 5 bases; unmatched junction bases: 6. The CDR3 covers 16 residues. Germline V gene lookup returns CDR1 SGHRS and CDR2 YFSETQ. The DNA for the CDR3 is TGCGCCAGCAGCTTGGTAGGGACAGGGATACACAATGAGCAGTTCTTC. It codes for CASSLVGTGIHNEQFF.

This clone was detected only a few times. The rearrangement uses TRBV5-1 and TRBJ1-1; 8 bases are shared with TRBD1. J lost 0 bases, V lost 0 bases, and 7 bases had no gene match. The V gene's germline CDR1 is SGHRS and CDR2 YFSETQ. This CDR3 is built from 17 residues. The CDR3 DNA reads TGCGCCAGCAGCTTGGGCCCCCCGACAGGGGTGAACACTGAAGCTTTCTTT. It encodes CASSLGPPTGVNTEAFF. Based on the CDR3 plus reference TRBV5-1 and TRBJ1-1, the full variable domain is KAGVTQTPRYLIKTRGQQVTLSCSPISGHRSVSWYQQTPGQGLQFLFEYFSETQRNKGNFPGRFSGRQFSNSRSEMNVSTLELGDSALYLCASSLGPPTGVNTEAFFGQGTRLTVV.

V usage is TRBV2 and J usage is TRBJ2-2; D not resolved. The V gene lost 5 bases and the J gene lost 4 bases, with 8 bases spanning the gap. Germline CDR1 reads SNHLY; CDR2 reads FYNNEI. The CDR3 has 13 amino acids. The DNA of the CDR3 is TGTGCCAGCAGTCCTGAGCGCACCGGGGAGCTGTTTTTT. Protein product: CASSPERTGELFF.

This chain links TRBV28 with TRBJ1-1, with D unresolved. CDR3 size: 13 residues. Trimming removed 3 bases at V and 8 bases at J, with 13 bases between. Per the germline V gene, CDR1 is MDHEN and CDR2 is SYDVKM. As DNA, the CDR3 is TGTGCCAGCAGTTTCCACAACAAGGGCGAAGCTTTCTTT. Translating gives CASSFHNKGEAFF.

This CDR3 is CATSDSGLYNEQFF. CDR3 in DNA: TGTGCCACCAGTGATAGTGGGCTCTACAATGAGCAGTTCTTC. The V call is TRBV24-1, the J call TRBJ2-1; D uncertain. Germline assignment: CDR1 KGHDR and CDR2 SFDVKD. CDR3 length: 14 amino acids. Trimming removed 3 bases at V and 3 bases at J, with 8 bases between.

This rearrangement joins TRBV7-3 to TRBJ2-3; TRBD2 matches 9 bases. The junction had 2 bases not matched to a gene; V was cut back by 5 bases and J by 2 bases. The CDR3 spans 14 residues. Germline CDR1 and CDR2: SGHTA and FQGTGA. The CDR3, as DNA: TGTGCCAGCAGCCTAGCGGGAAACACAGATACGCAGTATTTT. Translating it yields CASSLAGNTDTQYF.

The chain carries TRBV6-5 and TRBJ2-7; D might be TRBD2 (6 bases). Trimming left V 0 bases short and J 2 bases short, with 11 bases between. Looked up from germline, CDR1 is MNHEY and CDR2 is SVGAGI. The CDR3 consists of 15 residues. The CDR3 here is CASSYSWRGPYEQYF. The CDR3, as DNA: TGTGCCAGCAGTTACTCGTGGCGGGGACCCTACGAGCAGTACTTC.

In DNA, the CDR3 is TGTGCCAGTCAAGATGACAGGACGAATCAGCCCCAGCATTTT. Translation: CASQDDRTNQPQHF. The chain couples TRBV19 to TRBJ1-5, with TRBD1 as a possible D gene (6 bases). This CDR3 has 14 amino acids. The germline V gene has CDR1 LNHDA and CDR2 SQIVND (reference sequence). The germline V and J ends were trimmed by 8 bases and 4 bases, with 15 bases remaining between them.

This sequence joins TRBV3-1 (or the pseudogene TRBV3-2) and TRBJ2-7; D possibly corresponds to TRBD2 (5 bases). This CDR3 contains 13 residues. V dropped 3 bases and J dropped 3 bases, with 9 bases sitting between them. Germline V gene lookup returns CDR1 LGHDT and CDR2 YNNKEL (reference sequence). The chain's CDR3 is CASSQSSGYEQYF. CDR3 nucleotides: TGTGCCAGCAGCCAGTCAAGCGGCTACGAGCAGTACTTC.

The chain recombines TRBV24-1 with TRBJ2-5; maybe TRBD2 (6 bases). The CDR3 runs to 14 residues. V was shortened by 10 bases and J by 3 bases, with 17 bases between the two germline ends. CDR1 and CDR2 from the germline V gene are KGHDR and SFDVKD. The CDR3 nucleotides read TGTGCCACAAAAAGCCCCGGGAGTGAAGAGACCCAGTACTTC. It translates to CATKSPGSEETQYF.

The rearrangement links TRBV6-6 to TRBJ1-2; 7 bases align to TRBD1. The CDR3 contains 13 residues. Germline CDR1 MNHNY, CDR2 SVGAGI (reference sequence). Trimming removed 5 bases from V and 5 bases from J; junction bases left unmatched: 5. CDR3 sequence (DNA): TGTGCCAGCAGTGGACAGGAGCTTTATGGCTACACCTTC. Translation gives CASSGQELYGYTF.

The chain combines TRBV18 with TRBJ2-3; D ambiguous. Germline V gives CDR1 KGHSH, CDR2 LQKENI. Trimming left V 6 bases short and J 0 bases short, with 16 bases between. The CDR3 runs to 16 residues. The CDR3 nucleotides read TGTGCCAGCTCTCGCAACAGTCACACTAGCACAGATACGCAGTATTTT. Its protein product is CASSRNSHTSTDTQYF.

The CDR3 coding sequence is TGTGCCAGCAGCAGGCTCGTGGGATACGAGCAGTACTTC. Protein product: CASSRLVGYEQYF. The chain has TRBV4-2 and TRBJ2-7; D gene ambiguous. The germline V and J ends were trimmed by 5 bases and 4 bases, with 12 bases remaining between them. The CDR3 covers 13 residues. Germline CDR1 is LGHNA and CDR2 is YNFKEQ.

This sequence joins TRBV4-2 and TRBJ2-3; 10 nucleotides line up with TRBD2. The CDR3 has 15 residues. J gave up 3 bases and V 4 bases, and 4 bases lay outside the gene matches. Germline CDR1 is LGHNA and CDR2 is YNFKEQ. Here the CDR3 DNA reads TGTGCCAGCAGCCCAGCGGGAGGGCCAACAGATACGCAGTATTTT. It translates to CASSPAGGPTDTQYF.

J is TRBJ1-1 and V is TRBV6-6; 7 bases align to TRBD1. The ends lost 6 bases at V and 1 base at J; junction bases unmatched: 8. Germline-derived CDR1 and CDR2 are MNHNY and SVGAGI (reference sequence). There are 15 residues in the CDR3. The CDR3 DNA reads TGTGCCAGCAGACCGACGGGACAGAAGAACACTGAAGCTTTCTTT. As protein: CASRPTGQKNTEAFF.

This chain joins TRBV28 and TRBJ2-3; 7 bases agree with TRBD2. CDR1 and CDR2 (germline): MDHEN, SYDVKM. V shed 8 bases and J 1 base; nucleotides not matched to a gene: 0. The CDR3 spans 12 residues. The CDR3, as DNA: TGTGCCAGCCGGGGGGGCACAGATACGCAGTATTTT. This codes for CASRGGTDTQYF.

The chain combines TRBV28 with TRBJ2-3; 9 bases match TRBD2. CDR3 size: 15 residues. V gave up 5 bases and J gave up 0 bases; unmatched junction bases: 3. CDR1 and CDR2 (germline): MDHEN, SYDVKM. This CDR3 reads CASSKTSGSTDTQYF. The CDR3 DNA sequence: TGTGCCAGCAGTAAAACTAGCGGGAGCACAGATACGCAGTATTTT.